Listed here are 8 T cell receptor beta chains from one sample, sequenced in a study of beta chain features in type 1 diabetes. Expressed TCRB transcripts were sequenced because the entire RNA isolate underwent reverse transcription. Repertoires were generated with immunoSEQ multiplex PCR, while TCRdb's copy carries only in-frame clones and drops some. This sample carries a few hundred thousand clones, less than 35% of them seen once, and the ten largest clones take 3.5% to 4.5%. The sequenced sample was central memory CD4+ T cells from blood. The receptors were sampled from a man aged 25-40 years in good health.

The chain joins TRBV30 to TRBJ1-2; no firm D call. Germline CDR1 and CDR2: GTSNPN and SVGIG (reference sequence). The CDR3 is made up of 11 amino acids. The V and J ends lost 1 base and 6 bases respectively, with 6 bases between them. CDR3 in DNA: TGTGCCTGGAGTGGCCTTGATGGCTACACCTTC. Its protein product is CAWSGLDGYTF.

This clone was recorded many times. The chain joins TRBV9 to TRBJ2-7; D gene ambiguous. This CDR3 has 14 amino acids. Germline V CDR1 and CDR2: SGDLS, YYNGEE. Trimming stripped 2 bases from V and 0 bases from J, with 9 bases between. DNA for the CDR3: TGTGCCAGCAGCGTCATCCCCGACTCCTACGAGCAGTACTTC. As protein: CASSVIPDSYEQYF.

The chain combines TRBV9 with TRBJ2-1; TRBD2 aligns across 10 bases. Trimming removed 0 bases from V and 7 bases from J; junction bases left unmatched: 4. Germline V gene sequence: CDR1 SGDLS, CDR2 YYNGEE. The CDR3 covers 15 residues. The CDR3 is CASSVASGSRNEQFF. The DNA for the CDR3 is TGTGCCAGCAGCGTAGCTAGCGGGAGTCGGAATGAGCAGTTCTTC.

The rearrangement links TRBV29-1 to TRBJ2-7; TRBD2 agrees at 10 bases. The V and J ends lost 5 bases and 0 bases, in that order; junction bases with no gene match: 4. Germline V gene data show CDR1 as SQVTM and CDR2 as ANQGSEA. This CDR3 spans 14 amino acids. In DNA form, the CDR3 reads TGCAGCGTTAGGGCTAGCGGGAGCTCCTACGAGCAGTACTTC. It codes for CSVRASGSSYEQYF.

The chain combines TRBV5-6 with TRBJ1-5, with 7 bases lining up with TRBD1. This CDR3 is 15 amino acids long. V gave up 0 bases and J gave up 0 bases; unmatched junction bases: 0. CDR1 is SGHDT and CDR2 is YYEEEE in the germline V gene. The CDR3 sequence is CASSLGQGSNQPQHF. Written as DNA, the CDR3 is TGTGCCAGCAGCTTGGGACAGGGTAGCAATCAGCCCCAGCATTTT.

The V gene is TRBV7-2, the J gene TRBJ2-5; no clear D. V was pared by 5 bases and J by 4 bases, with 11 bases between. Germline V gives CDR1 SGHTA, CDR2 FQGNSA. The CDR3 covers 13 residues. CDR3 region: CASSATPGETQYF. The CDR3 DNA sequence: TGTGCCAGCAGCGCAACCCCCGGAGAGACCCAGTACTTC.

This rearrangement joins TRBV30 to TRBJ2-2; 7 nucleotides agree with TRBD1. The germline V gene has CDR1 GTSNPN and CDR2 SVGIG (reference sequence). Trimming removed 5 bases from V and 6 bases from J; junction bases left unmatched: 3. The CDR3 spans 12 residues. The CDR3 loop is CAWDRAAGELFF. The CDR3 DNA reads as TGTGCCTGGGACAGGGCGGCCGGGGAGCTGTTTTTT.

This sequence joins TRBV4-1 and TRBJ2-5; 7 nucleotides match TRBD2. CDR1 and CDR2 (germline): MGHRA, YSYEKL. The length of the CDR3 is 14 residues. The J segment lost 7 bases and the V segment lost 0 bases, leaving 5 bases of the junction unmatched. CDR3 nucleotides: TGCGCCAGCAGCCAAGATAATTCGGGGGGGACCCAGTACTTC. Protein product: CASSQDNSGGTQYF.